This TCR beta chain was sequenced in a study of T cells in tumors after PD-1 blockade. Tumor or blood genomic DNA was sequenced, with inputs of about 600 ng to 6,500 ng. V lost 6 bases and J lost 4, with 18 bases in between. The germline gives CDR1 LNHDA, CDR2 SQIVND (reference sequence). The CDR3 spans 15 residues. Sequenced by immunoSEQ multiplex PCR; TCRdb stores in-frame clones only, minus some. The top ten hold about 4% of the sample, which has around 51,000 clones, roughly 80% seen once. This clone was seen a single time. The chain employs TRBV19 and TRBJ1-1; D remains unclear. The input for sequencing was PBMCs, taken before anti-PD-1 treatment. This TCR derives from a human donor with basal cell carcinoma. CDR3 amino acids: CASSPARQSVTEAFF. The CDR3 DNA follows: TGTGCCAGTAGCCCAGCCCGGCAGAGTGTCACTGAAGCTTTCTTT.